The clone carrying this TCR beta chain occurred a few times. Its antigen is as yet unknown. This sample was taken from a study of T cells in Graves' hyperthyroidism and ophthalmopathy. Whole-study context: Any treatment followed the collection of peripheral blood at initial diagnosis. Whole-study results and caveats: Blood held most thyroid clonotypes expanded above 0.001 frequency.

Germline trimming cut 4 bases from V and 7 bases from J; bases unmatched to any gene: 5. The CDR3 length is 14 residues. CDR1 and CDR2 (germline): MNHEY, SVGEGT. Hyperthyroidism in the patients, aged 18 to 65, was newly diagnosed and under 2 months in duration. This sample holds PBMCs from 10 ml fresh peripheral blood. RNA transcripts were the template for amplifying TCR beta CDR3 regions. When the TCR CDR3 underwent first-round RT-PCR, the HTBI primer set was used. MiXCR, run by TCRdb on the multiplex PCR reads, gives a single entry per CDR3 protein. Here the sample spans around 760,000 distinct CDR3 sequences, around a third being singletons.

Sequencing was done on a sample of blood. This chain joins TRBV6-2 or TRBV6-3 and TRBJ1-5; TRBD1 agrees at 9 bases. The source of this sequence is a woman in her 40s with Graves' hyperthyroidism. The CDR3 sequence: CASSSQGATQPQHF. The CDR3 DNA reads as TGTGCCAGCAGTTCACAGGGGGCGACGCAGCCCCAGCATTTT.